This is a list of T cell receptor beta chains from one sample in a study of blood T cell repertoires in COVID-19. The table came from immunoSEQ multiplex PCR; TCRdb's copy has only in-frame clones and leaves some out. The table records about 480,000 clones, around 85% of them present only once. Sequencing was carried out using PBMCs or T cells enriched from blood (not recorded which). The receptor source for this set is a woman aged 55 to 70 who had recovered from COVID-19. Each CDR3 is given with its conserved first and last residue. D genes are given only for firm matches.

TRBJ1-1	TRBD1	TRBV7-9	TGTGCCAGCGACCAGGGGGGCACTGAAGCTTTCTTT	CASDQGGTEAFF
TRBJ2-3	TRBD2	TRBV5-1	TGCGCCAGCGGGGGGGAGCGGGGGCGAACCACAGATACGCAGTATTTT	CASGGERGRTTDTQYF
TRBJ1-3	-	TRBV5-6	TGTGCCAGCAGCAGGGGGTACTCTGGAAACACCATATATTTT	CASSRGYSGNTIYF
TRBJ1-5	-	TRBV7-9	TGTGCCAGCAGCTTAGCGGGCTTTGGTCAGCCCCAGCATTTT	CASSLAGFGQPQHF
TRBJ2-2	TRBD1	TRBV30	TGTGCCTGGAGTAGACAGGGGGCGGACACCGGGGAGCTGTTTTTT	CAWSRQGADTGELFF
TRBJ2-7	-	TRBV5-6	TGTGCCAGCAGCTACCAGGGTATTTCCTACGAGCAGTACTTC	CASSYQGISYEQYF
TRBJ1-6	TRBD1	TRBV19	TGTGCCACTGCAGGGGGAGCGTCTCAGTCACCCCTCCACTTT	CATAGGASQSPLHF
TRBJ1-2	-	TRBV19	TGTGCCAGTAGTATAGCCCAGGGGCGGTATGGCTACACCTTC	CASSIAQGRYGYTF
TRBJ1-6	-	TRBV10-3	TGTGCCATCAGTGATAGGGGGGGCGACCCCCCCGTTTCACCCCTCCACTTT	CAISDRGGDPPVSPLHF
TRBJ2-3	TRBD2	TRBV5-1	TGCGCCAGCAGCTTCCTAGCGGGGAGGGAAGATACGCAGTATTTT	CASSFLAGREDTQYF
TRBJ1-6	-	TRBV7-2	TGTGCCAGCAGCGCGGACAAGCGGGATTCACCCCTCCACTTT	CASSADKRDSPLHF
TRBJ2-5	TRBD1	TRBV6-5	TGTGCCAGCAGACGGGACAGCAGGGAGACCCAGTACTTC	CASRRDSRETQYF
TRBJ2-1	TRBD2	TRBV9	TGTGCCAGCAGCCCCAGCGGGGGGGCCGGGAATGAGCAGTTCTTC	CASSPSGGAGNEQFF
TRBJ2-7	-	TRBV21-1	TGTGCCAGCAGCAAAGTACGAGTGCAGTACTTC	CASSKVRVQYF